The 11 T cell receptor beta chains presented below share a single source sample, sequenced in a study of CD8+ T cells in alopecia areata. Treatment denoted: oral pan-JAK inhibitor, 5-10 mg twice daily. RNA extraction and reverse transcription yielded cDNA as sequencing template. The assay was immunoSEQ multiplex PCR, and TCRdb's table has in-frame clones only and misses some. The sample includes about 60,000 clones, under 60% of them seen just once. This material consisted of CD8+ T cells sorted from blood, taken at approximately week 36, from a patient treated with tofacitinib. These receptors all stem from a human donor with alopecia areata.

This clone was observed a few times. At one end the junction does not follow the germline gene, possibly because of a read error. The chain links TRBV10-3 to TRBJ2-3; 12 bases map to TRBD2. The CDR3 spans 16 residues. Per germline, CDR1 ENHRY and CDR2 SYGVKD. In nucleotides, the CDR3 is TGCGCCAGCACCGACACCGCTAGCGGGAGGGCGGATACGCAGTATTTT. This translates into CASTDTASGRADTQYF.

This clone has just a few counts. A junction boundary mismatches the germline segment, possibly from a read error. This rearrangement joins TRBV7-2 to TRBJ2-1; 8 nucleotides agree with TRBD2. The CDR3 runs to 15 residues. The germline gives CDR1 SGHTA, CDR2 FQGNSA. CDR3 region: CASSQGLAPYNEQFF. The CDR3 DNA reads TGCGCCAGCAGCCAAGGACTAGCCCCCTACAATGAGCAGTTCTTC.

A few counts support this clone. V and J are TRBV30 and TRBJ2-1, with D tentatively TRBD1 (6 bases). The CDR3 runs 14 residues. Germline CDR1 is GTSNPN and CDR2 is SVGIG (reference sequence). Trimming cost V 2 bases and J 7 bases, with 15 bases left between them. This CDR3 is CAWSLGAPGNEQFF. DNA for the CDR3: TGTGCCTGGAGTCTGGGGGCCCCTGGGAATGAGCAGTTCTTC.

Only a few counts were recorded for this clone. The chain employs TRBV20-1 and TRBJ2-5, with D unclear. V gave up 3 bases and J gave up 4 bases, with 3 bases separating them. CDR1 and CDR2 (germline): DFQATT, SNEGSKA (reference sequence). The CDR3 sequence is 10 residues long. DNA of the CDR3: TGCAGTGCTAGTGTAGAGACCCAGTACTTC. Its protein product is CSASVETQYF.

The chain links TRBV11-2 to TRBJ2-5; unclear D gene. This CDR3 is built from 17 residues. V lost 6 bases and J lost 0, with 20 bases in between. Per germline, CDR1 SGHAT and CDR2 FQNNGV. The CDR3 region is CASRTWLGSWDQETQYF. For the CDR3, the DNA is TGTGCCAGCAGGACCTGGTTGGGAAGTTGGGACCAAGAGACCCAGTACTTC.

This clone was observed once. The chain combines TRBV6-5 with TRBJ2-5; a possible D gene is TRBD1 (6 bases). This CDR3 has 14 residues. V was trimmed by 6 bases and J by 4 bases, leaving 15 bases between them. Germline V CDR1 and CDR2: MNHEY, SVGAGI. In DNA, the CDR3 is TGTGCCAGCAGCAACCAGGGGAGAGGAGAGACCCAGTACTTC. Protein product: CASSNQGRGETQYF.

This clone has more than one count but fewer than ten. This CDR3 reads CAWNGLAGGFPGELFF. In DNA, the CDR3 is TGTGCCTGGAACGGGCTAGCGGGAGGGTTTCCCGGGGAGCTGTTTTTT. The chain couples TRBV30 to TRBJ2-2; 12 bases map to TRBD2. CDR1 and CDR2 from the germline V gene are GTSNPN and SVGIG (reference sequence). Germline trimming cut 4 bases from V and 6 bases from J; bases unmatched to any gene: 9. The length of the CDR3 is 16 residues. Drawing the rest from reference TRBV30 and TRBJ2-2, the complete variable domain is SQTIHQWPATLVQPVGSPLSLECTVEGTSNPNLYWYRQAAGRGLQLLFYSVGIGQISSEVPQNLSASRPQDRQFILSSKKLLLSDSGFYLCAWNGLAGGFPGELFFGEGSRLTVL.

V is TRBV5-1 and J is TRBJ2-7; D assignment may be TRBD1 or TRBD2 (7 bases each). The germline V gene has CDR1 SGHRS and CDR2 YFSETQ. The CDR3 sequence is 14 residues long. V was clipped by 4 bases and J by 6 bases, with 17 bases between them. The CDR3: CASSAPGGGSEQYF. The CDR3 DNA reads TGCGCCAGCAGCGCTCCAGGGGGAGGGAGCGAGCAGTACTTC.

V is TRBV5-4 and J is TRBJ2-7; TRBD2 agrees at 7 bases. V dropped 10 bases and J dropped 0; count of bases not matched to a gene: 7. The CDR3 has 13 amino acids. Germline lookup yields CDR1 SGHNT and CDR2 YYREEE (reference sequence). The CDR3 region is CALKRGSSYEQYF. The CDR3 region has the DNA TGTGCCCTGAAGCGGGGAAGCTCCTACGAGCAGTACTTC. Complete variable domain (other parts from reference TRBV5-4 and TRBJ2-7): ETGVTQSPTHLIKTRGQQVTLRCSSQSGHNTVSWYQQALGQGPQFIFQYYREEENGRGNFPPRFSGLQFPNYSSELNVNALELDDSALYLCALKRGSSYEQYFGPGTRLTVT.

This clone was seen more than once but under ten times. The rearrangement uses TRBV19 and TRBJ2-3, with no clear D. V gave up 5 bases and J gave up 3 bases, with 9 bases separating them. The CDR3 contains 13 residues. Germline-derived CDR1 and CDR2 are LNHDA and SQIVND (reference sequence). The CDR3 loop reads CASSGERTDTQYF. CDR3 nucleotide sequence: TGTGCCAGTAGTGGGGAAAGGACAGATACGCAGTATTTT.

This sequence joins TRBV15 and TRBJ2-7; 7 nucleotides align to TRBD1. Germline V gene lookup returns CDR1 LNHNV and CDR2 YYDKDF (reference sequence). The CDR3 has 13 residues. V trimming: 5 bases; J trimming: 10 bases; junction bases outside the gene matches: 11. CDR3 loop: CATSSRTGPRQYF. Written as DNA, the CDR3 is TGTGCCACCAGCTCCCGGACAGGACCTCGTCAGTACTTC.